One sample yielded the 27 T cell receptor beta chains listed below, sequenced in a study of OX40 agonist ivuxolimab in advanced cancers. Receptors were amplified or captured by the immunoSEQ multiplex PCR assay. Entries here come from immuneACCESS through TCRdb and include only in-frame sequences with V and J called. Some clones fail to appear in such tables; in the studies checked, an unresolved V gene covers under half of the shortfall, and the cause of the remainder is unknown. The sample table holds around 70,000 clones, of which around 85% were seen once. Jointly, the top ten make up 5.5% to 6% of the sample. Source: CD4+ or CD8+ T cells sorted from blood, taken in a trial of the OX40 agonist ivuxolimab. These receptors originate from an adult with an advanced solid tumor such as melanoma, head and neck, liver or kidney cancer.

The chain links TRBV6-6 to TRBJ1-2; possibly TRBD1 for D (5 bases). V was clipped by 6 bases and J by 6 bases, with 17 bases between them. From germline, CDR1 is MNHNY and CDR2 SVGAGI (reference sequence). The CDR3 covers 14 residues. This CDR3 is CASREDKGANGYTF. CDR3 nucleotide sequence: TGTGCCAGCAGGGAGGACAAGGGCGCTAATGGCTACACCTTC.

This clone has a single count. The chain carries TRBV28 and TRBJ2-6; D is unresolved. The CDR3 loop spans 17 amino acids. Germline values: CDR1 MDHEN, CDR2 SYDVKM. The V gene lost 5 bases and the J gene lost 0 bases, with 14 bases spanning the gap. CDR3 in amino acids: CASSRLVGSSGANVLTF. The CDR3 DNA follows: TGTGCCAGCAGTCGACTCGTCGGTAGCTCTGGGGCCAACGTCCTGACTTTC.

This clone was seen only once. The genes are TRBV10-3 and TRBJ2-6; 7 nucleotides match TRBD1. From germline, CDR1 is ENHRY and CDR2 SYGVKD. With V trimmed by 4 bases and J by 2 bases, 8 bases remained unmatched. The CDR3 runs 17 residues. The CDR3 loop is CAISGTGAGAGANVLTF. CDR3 DNA sequence: TGTGCCATCAGTGGGACAGGCGCGGGCGCTGGGGCCAACGTCCTGACTTTC.

This chain joins TRBV19 and TRBJ1-5; D is unresolved. Looked up from germline, CDR1 is LNHDA and CDR2 is SQIVND (reference sequence). V shed 5 bases and J shed 7 bases, with 9 bases lying between them. The CDR3 spans 12 residues. The CDR3 DNA is TGTGCCAGTAGTGGGTACGGACAGCCCCAGCATTTT. It encodes CASSGYGQPQHF.

In DNA form, the CDR3 reads TGTGCCAGCAGTTATTTGACCGATTACAATGAGCAGTTCTTC. Its translation is CASSYLTDYNEQFF. This rearrangement joins TRBV6-5 to TRBJ2-1, with D uncertain. Trimming took 3 bases from V and 4 from J, leaving 10 bases between them. The CDR3 totals 14 residues. Germline assignment: CDR1 MNHEY and CDR2 SVGAGI.

The CDR3 loop is CAWSARGGWVRGNTIYF. CDR3 bases: TGTGCCTGGAGTGCCCGGGGAGGGTGGGTTCGTGGAAACACCATATATTTT. V usage is TRBV30 and J usage is TRBJ1-3; D ambiguous. The CDR3 loop spans 17 amino acids. Germline V lookup: CDR1 GTSNPN, CDR2 SVGIG (reference sequence). V gave up 1 base and J gave up 3 bases, with 19 bases separating them.

This clone was recorded once. This chain connects TRBV6-6 to TRBJ2-7; no definite D call. This CDR3 has 15 residues. In germline, CDR1 is MNHNY, CDR2 SVGAGI (reference sequence). V lost 1 base and J lost 2, with 12 bases in between. As DNA, the CDR3 is TGTGCCAGCAGTTACTTGCTCAGCCAGACCTACGAGCAGTACTTC. Translated, it gives CASSYLLSQTYEQYF.

The chain has TRBV7-3 and TRBJ1-1; no clear D. Germline CDR1 SGHTA, CDR2 FQGTGA. The CDR3 is made up of 14 amino acids. Trimming took off 2 bases at V and 5 bases at J, with 12 bases between the two ends. CDR3 bases: TGTGCCAGCAGCTTATTGGGGATCAGGACTGAAGCTTTCTTT. Protein product: CASSLLGIRTEAFF.

The V call is TRBV7-3, the J call TRBJ2-3; 7 bases map to TRBD2. The ends lost 5 bases at V and 2 bases at J; junction bases unmatched: 10. Germline loops: CDR1 SGHTA, CDR2 FQGTGA. The CDR3 is made up of 16 amino acids. This chain's CDR3 is CASSPQGRVDTDTQYF. The CDR3 nucleotides are TGTGCCAGCAGCCCCCAAGGGAGGGTTGACACAGATACGCAGTATTTT. The entire variable domain, with the rest obtained from reference TRBV7-3 and TRBJ2-3, is as follows: GAGVSQTPSNKVTEKGKYVELRCDPISGHTALYWYRQSLGQGPEFLIYFQGTGAADDSGLPNDRFFAVRPEGSVSTLKIQRTERGDSAVYLCASSPQGRVDTDTQYFGPGTRLTVL.

This sequence joins TRBV11-3 and TRBJ2-1; 11 nucleotides agree with TRBD2. Germline lookup yields CDR1 SGHNT and CDR2 YENEEA. The CDR3 spans 16 residues. Trimming at V came to 0 bases and at J to 8 bases, leaving 6 bases not matched to a gene. The CDR3 sequence: CASSLDTSGGGYEQFF. The CDR3 bases are TGTGCCAGCAGCTTAGATACTAGCGGGGGAGGGTATGAGCAGTTCTTC.

The chain carries TRBV27 and TRBJ1-4; D gene ambiguous. V was shortened by 4 bases and J by 1 base, with 4 bases between the two germline ends. The CDR3 has 13 amino acids. Germline V gene sequence: CDR1 MNHEY, CDR2 SMNVEV (reference sequence). Written as DNA, the CDR3 is TGTGCCAGCAGTTGGCAAACTAATGAAAAACTGTTTTTT. It translates to CASSWQTNEKLFF.

The chain uses TRBV7-9 and TRBJ2-1; TRBD2 matches at 11 bases. This CDR3 is built from 18 residues. Germline lookup yields CDR1 SEHNR and CDR2 FQNEAQ (reference sequence). J gave up 4 bases and V 5 bases, and 13 bases lay outside the gene matches. CDR3 bases: TGTGCCAGCAGCCCCCCCTCGGCGGGACTAGCGGCTTACAATGAGCAGTTCTTC. Protein product: CASSPPSAGLAAYNEQFF.

The genes are TRBV7-9 and TRBJ2-3; either TRBD1 or TRBD2 may fit D (5 bases each). Germline CDR1 reads SEHNR; CDR2 reads FQNEAQ (reference sequence). Between the trimmed V and J ends, which lost 3 bases and 2 bases, there was a span of 12 bases. This CDR3 is built from 15 residues. CDR3 in amino acids: CASSFMGVNTDTQYF. CDR3 nucleotides: TGTGCCAGCAGCTTTATGGGGGTGAACACAGATACGCAGTATTTT. Full variable domain (remainder filled in from reference TRBV7-9 and TRBJ2-3): DTGVSQNPRHKITKRGQNVTFRCDPISEHNRLYWYRQTLGQGPEFLTYFQNEAQLEKSRLLSDRFSAERPKGSFSTLEIQRTEQGDSAMYLCASSFMGVNTDTQYFGPGTRLTVL.

Comment on this clone: The likely explanation is a read error, given a far larger clone one base away. The same CDR3 also results from other DNA sequences found in this sample. The chain combines TRBV5-1 with TRBJ2-3; D remains unclear. Trimming took 2 bases from V and 6 from J, leaving 16 bases between them. Germline assignment: CDR1 SGHRS and CDR2 YFSETQ. This CDR3 spans 15 amino acids. CDR3 residues: CASSFWVGNRDTQYF. In DNA, the CDR3 is TGCGCCAGCAGCTTTTGGGTGGGGAATCGGGATACGCAGTATTTT.

The rearrangement uses TRBV19 and TRBJ2-7; the match to TRBD1 covers 9 bases. The CDR3 is 14 residues long. V dropped 4 bases and J dropped 3; count of bases not matched to a gene: 4. Germline CDR1 reads LNHDA; CDR2 reads SQIVND (reference sequence). The CDR3 region is CASSTNRGHYEQYF. The CDR3 DNA is TGTGCCAGTAGTACCAACAGGGGGCACTACGAGCAGTACTTC.

The genes are TRBV27 and TRBJ2-5; D remains ambiguous. The CDR3 runs 15 residues. V gave up 5 bases and J gave up 1 base, with 14 bases separating them. The germline V gene encodes CDR1 MNHEY and CDR2 SMNVEV (reference sequence). CDR3 DNA: TGTGCCAGCAGTGGAACGGCAAACCCCCAAGAGACCCAGTACTTC. Protein sequence: CASSGTANPQETQYF.

V usage is TRBV6-4 and J usage is TRBJ2-7; TRBD2 is a possible D gene (5 bases). This CDR3 comprises 15 residues. The ends were cut back, 5 bases at V and 7 bases at J, with 21 bases in the middle. Germline V gives CDR1 MRHNA, CDR2 SNTAGT. The CDR3 region has the DNA TGTGCCAGCAGTACAAGGGAGAGCGAGGTGCGAGAGCAGTACGTC. This gives the protein CASSTRESEVREQYV.

This chain joins TRBV14 and TRBJ2-5; D is unresolved. Germline CDR1 and CDR2: SGHDN and FVKESK. Trimming took 4 bases from V and 5 from J, leaving 5 bases between them. CDR3 size: 11 residues. CDR3 in DNA: TGTGCCAGCAGCCTCCGGGAGACCCAGTACTTC. This translates into CASSLRETQYF.

V gene TRBV5-4 combines with J gene TRBJ1-3, with unresolved D. The germline gives CDR1 SGHNT, CDR2 YYREEE (reference sequence). Trimming pared 1 base from V and 3 bases from J, leaving 5 bases between. This CDR3 is 13 amino acids long. CDR3 protein: CASSLWVGNTIYF. The CDR3 nucleotides read TGTGCCAGCAGCTTGTGGGTTGGAAACACCATATATTTT.

In this sample, this clone turned up once. The CDR3 sequence is CASSPGGVFINTIYF. CDR3 DNA: TGTGCCAGCAGCCCCGGTGGGGTGTTTATTAACACCATATATTTT. The genes are TRBV6-5 and TRBJ1-3; D is unclear. The germline CDR1 and CDR2 sequences are MNHEY and SVGAGI. Trimming left V 6 bases short and J 7 bases short, with 19 bases between. This CDR3 region has 15 residues.

This rearrangement joins TRBV7-2 to TRBJ2-1; 9 nucleotides match TRBD2. Trimming cost V 1 base and J 0 bases; bases outside gene matches: 4. Germline V lookup: CDR1 SGHTA, CDR2 FQGNSA. The CDR3 is 17 amino acids. The CDR3 protein is CASSLGSGRVSYNEQFF. CDR3 coding DNA: TGTGCCAGCAGCTTAGGTAGCGGGAGAGTCTCCTACAATGAGCAGTTCTTC.

The chain is built from TRBV5-1 and TRBJ1-4; D ambiguous. The CDR3 totals 13 residues. Per germline, CDR1 SGHRS and CDR2 YFSETQ. V gave up 5 bases and J gave up 1 base, with 6 bases separating them. This chain's CDR3 is CASSIETNEKLFF. Written as DNA, the CDR3 is TGCGCCAGCAGTATTGAAACTAATGAAAAACTGTTTTTT.

Only one count was recorded for this clone. The chain recombines TRBV5-1 with TRBJ1-1; a weak D match, TRBD1 (5 bases). Germline-derived CDR1 and CDR2 are SGHRS and YFSETQ. The CDR3 has 13 residues. Trimming left V 0 bases short and J 8 bases short, with 11 bases between. The CDR3 DNA reads as TGCGCCAGCAGCTTGGCAGGGCTCGCGGAAGCTTTCTTT. Protein product: CASSLAGLAEAFF. Looking up the rest from reference TRBV5-1 and TRBJ1-1 gives the full variable domain: KAGVTQTPRYLIKTRGQQVTLSCSPISGHRSVSWYQQTPGQGLQFLFEYFSETQRNKGNFPGRFSGRQFSNSRSEMNVSTLELGDSALYLCASSLAGLAEAFFGQGTRLTVV.

This chain links TRBV20-1 with TRBJ1-1; D remains ambiguous. This CDR3 region has 11 residues. Between the trimmed V and J ends, which lost 0 bases and 7 bases, there was a span of 6 bases. Germline V gives CDR1 DFQATT, CDR2 SNEGSKA (reference sequence). CDR3 bases: TGCAGTGCTAGAGATCGGAGTGAAGCTTTCTTT. This encodes CSARDRSEAFF.

The V call is TRBV28, the J call TRBJ1-3; TRBD1 matches at 7 bases. The CDR3 is 14 residues long. Per the germline V gene, CDR1 is MDHEN and CDR2 is SYDVKM. Unmatched junction bases numbered 0, after V lost 1 base and J lost 3 bases. CDR3: CASSLSGGGNTIYF. In DNA, the CDR3 is TGTGCCAGCAGTTTATCAGGGGGTGGAAACACCATATATTTT.

The rearrangement uses TRBV27 and TRBJ2-1; 7 bases are shared with TRBD2. With 2 bases clipped from V and 8 bases from J, the junction kept 9 bases outside the gene matches. Germline V gene lookup returns CDR1 MNHEY and CDR2 SMNVEV (reference sequence). The CDR3 is made up of 15 amino acids. CDR3 loop: CASSLRGLGWDEQFF. CDR3 nucleotide sequence: TGTGCCAGCAGTTTACGAGGACTAGGGTGGGATGAGCAGTTCTTC.

The V and J genes are TRBV9 and TRBJ2-5; TRBD2 might be the D (6 bases). The CDR3 runs 15 residues. Trimming shortened V by 0 bases and J by 4 bases, and 13 bases separated the two germline ends. Germline V CDR1 and CDR2: SGDLS, YYNGEE. DNA for the CDR3: TGTGCCAGCAGCGTAGGCGGGGTCTCCCCAGAGACCCAGTACTTC. Its translation: CASSVGGVSPETQYF.